This note documents a single T cell receptor (beta chain) sequence. This entry comes from a study of blood T cell repertoires in COVID-19. Study-wide context: Whether acute or convalescent, the COVID-19 samples came from the United States, Italy and Spain. PBMCs, B-cell-depleted T cells, or T cells were the source of the cDNA or gDNA that made up the material.

In the authors' workflow: From reference gene primer amplification, estimates of nucleated cell counts were derived. Using immunoSEQ multiplex PCR, the repertoire was profiled, and TCRdb retains in-frame clones only, with some absent. The V and J calls and the clone size are those of that table, but D and trimming were determined from the DNA. The table records under 65,000 clones, approximately 78% of them present only once. The TCR sequence derives from a man in his 60s with COVID-19, enrolled during active disease. Specimen: peripheral blood.

The CDR3 sequence: CASSSRYYPRTEDYTF. The CDR3 nucleotides are TGCGCCAGCAGCTCGCGATACTATCCTCGGACAGAGGACTACACCTTC. V and J are TRBV5-1 and TRBJ1-2; perhaps TRBD1 as D (6 bases). Trimming cost V 3 bases and J 10 bases, with 25 bases left between them. The CDR3 is 16 amino acids. Germline V CDR1 and CDR2: SGHRS, YFSETQ.